This T cell receptor (beta chain) was sequenced for a study of CXCR3-negative and CXCR3-positive naive CD8 T cells. Study at large: TRB reads totalled about 140 million, about 1.5 +/- 0.3 million per library.

TRB cDNA was prepared as libraries by UMI-labeled 5' RACE. TCRdb processed the 5' RACE reads again and assigns one entry to each CDR3 protein, with no DNA. The sample totals over 45,000 distinct CDR3 sequences; its top ten clones hold approximately 0.43%. Germline V gives CDR1 MDHEN, CDR2 SYDVKM. This CDR3 comprises 12 residues. The TCR was taken from a human donor in good health. Some clones in this sample may be carry-over from other donors' samples. The V call is TRBV28, the J call TRBJ2-2. The sample was naive CXCR3- CD8+ T cells from blood. Subset described: CD45RO-CCR7+CD27+CD95- naive CD8+ T cells lacking CXCR3 (TNR3-). This CDR3 reads CASTFLAGELFF.